Below are 21 T cell receptor beta chains sequenced from a single sample in a study of lung T cells in sarcoidosis with Löfgren's syndrome. TCRdb called the reads again in MiXCR, with one record for every CDR3 protein. The sample contains some 8,000 distinct CDR3 sequences, approximately 21% of which appear only once. Sample: CD4+ T cells from bronchoalveolar lavage fluid. These receptors were collected from a human donor with sarcoidosis (Löfgren's syndrome or another form), or a control subject (not recorded which).

This clonotype is large in the sample. The chain combines TRBV28 with TRBJ1-6; 8 nucleotides line up with TRBD1. V shed 6 bases, J shed 3 bases, and the junction held 13 bases outside the gene matches. This CDR3 has 18 amino acids. Germline CDR1 is MDHEN and CDR2 is SYDVKM. CDR3 in amino acids: CASRRTGRGTSYNSPLHF. CDR3 coding DNA: TGTGCCAGCAGGAGGACAGGGAGAGGAACGAGCTATAATTCACCCCTCCACTTT.

This clonotype has more than one count but fewer than ten. The chain has TRBV20-1 and TRBJ2-7, with D perhaps TRBD1 or TRBD2 (5 bases each). Germline lookup yields CDR1 DFQATT and CDR2 SNEGSKA (reference sequence). There are 17 residues in the CDR3. V gave up 2 bases and J gave up 0 bases, with 20 bases separating them. CDR3 nucleotides: TGCAGTGCTAGATCGGACACCGCTTCGGGAAACTCCTACGAGCAGTACTTC. Protein sequence: CSARSDTASGNSYEQYF.

Notes on this clonotype: Relative to the germline gene, one junction end is altered; a read error may explain this. The chain employs TRBV9 and TRBJ1-1; D gene ambiguous. Germline V gene lookup returns CDR1 SGDLS and CDR2 YYNGEE. CDR3 length: 14 amino acids. The CDR3 bases are TGTGCCAGCAGCTCGGTCCAGTGGAACCCTGAAGCTTTCTTT. Translated: CASSSVQWNPEAFF.

V gene TRBV19 combines with J gene TRBJ1-1; 8 nucleotides match TRBD1. The V gene end was trimmed by 9 bases and the J gene end by 1 base; junction bases not matched to a gene: 13. The germline V gene has CDR1 LNHDA and CDR2 SQIVND (reference sequence). This CDR3 region has 16 residues. Here the CDR3 DNA reads TGTGCCAGCGGACCTCCAGGGGGCGGTAGGAACACTGAAGCTTTCTTT. It yields the protein CASGPPGGGRNTEAFF. Full variable domain (outside the CDR3, taken from reference TRBV19 and TRBJ1-1): DGGITQSPKYLFRKEGQNVTLSCEQNLNHDAMYWYRQDPGQGLRLIYYSQIVNDFQKGDIAEGYSVSREKKESFPLTVTSAQKNPTAFYLCASGPPGGGRNTEAFFGQGTRLTVV.

The chain recombines TRBV5-6 with TRBJ2-3, with TRBD2 matching 7 bases. The CDR3 length is 15 residues. V gave up 4 bases and J gave up 6 bases; unmatched junction bases: 11. Per the germline V gene, CDR1 is SGHDT and CDR2 is YYEEEE. For the CDR3, the DNA is TGTGCCAGCAGCCTGAGGGCGGGAGCGAGGGATACGCAGTATTTT. Protein: CASSLRAGARDTQYF.

This sequence joins TRBV5-5 and TRBJ2-1; D perhaps matches TRBD1 (6 bases). V was clipped by 1 base and J by 9 bases, with 17 bases between them. CDR1 and CDR2 from the germline V gene are SGHKS and YYEKEE (reference sequence). The CDR3 runs 15 residues. Here the CDR3 DNA reads TGTGCCAGCAGCTTGTTTACAGGGACGGGCAGTGAGCAGTTCTTC. It encodes CASSLFTGTGSEQFF. Variable domain in full (rest from reference TRBV5-5 and TRBJ2-1): DAGVTQSPTHLIKTRGQQVTLRCSPISGHKSVSWYQQVLGQGPQFIFQYYEKEERGRGNFPDRFSARQFPNYSSELNVNALLLGDSALYLCASSLFTGTGSEQFFGPGTRLTVL.

With regard to this clonotype: It may be a read error: a sequence one base away is much more abundant. The chain recombines TRBV29-1 with TRBJ1-5, with D possibly matching TRBD1 (6 bases). Per the germline V gene, CDR1 is SQVTM and CDR2 is ANQGSEA. CDR3 length: 14 residues. The V and J ends lost 6 bases and 3 bases respectively, with 15 bases between them. This CDR3 reads CSVLAGAYNQPQHF. The CDR3 DNA sequence: TGCAGCGTCTTGGCAGGGGCCTACAATCAGCCCCAGCATTTT.

By share, this clonotype counts as medium-sized. The chain combines TRBV12-3 or TRBV12-4 with TRBJ2-3; possible D gene TRBD2, 6 bases. The V gene lost 5 bases and the J gene lost 2 bases, with 20 bases spanning the gap. There are 17 residues in the CDR3. CDR3 sequence: CASSDPKRSGLTDTQYF. The CDR3, as DNA: TGTGCCAGCAGTGACCCCAAACGGAGCGGGCTCACAGATACGCAGTATTTT.

By share, this clonotype ranks as large. This chain joins TRBV6-6 and TRBJ2-7, with unresolved D. CDR1 and CDR2 (germline): MNHNY, SVGAGI (reference sequence). The V gene lost 0 bases and the J gene lost 6 bases, with 9 bases spanning the gap. The CDR3 is made up of 13 amino acids. CDR3 amino acids: CASSYSIRAEQYF. The CDR3 DNA follows: TGTGCCAGCAGTTACTCGATAAGGGCCGAGCAGTACTTC.

This clonotype has at least ten counts. This chain connects TRBV5-1 to TRBJ2-7; D is undetermined. V was clipped by 1 base and J by 2 bases, with 10 bases between them. CDR3 length: 14 residues. From germline, CDR1 is SGHRS and CDR2 YFSETQ. The CDR3 DNA reads as TGCGCCAGCAGCTTGACACCGAGTACCTACGAGCAGTACTTC. This translates into CASSLTPSTYEQYF.

The CDR3 sequence: CASSSWGQGASGNTIYF. CDR3 nucleotides: TGTGCCAGCAGTTCCTGGGGACAGGGGGCCTCTGGAAACACCATATATTTT. This chain links TRBV28 with TRBJ1-3, with 12 bases matching TRBD1. V lost 4 bases and J lost 0; bases outside the gene matches: 4. The length of the CDR3 is 17 residues. Germline V gives CDR1 MDHEN, CDR2 SYDVKM.

This clonotype was detected only a few times. The rearrangement joins TRBV20-1 to TRBJ2-3; TRBD2 matches at 10 bases. The J segment lost 9 bases and the V segment lost 5 bases, leaving 14 bases of the junction unmatched. The length of the CDR3 is 15 residues. CDR1 and CDR2 (germline): DFQATT, SNEGSKA (reference sequence). The CDR3 nucleotides are TGCAGTGCTTGGAAAAGCGGGGGGGCCGCGGGAACGCAGTATTTT. Translated, it gives CSAWKSGGAAGTQYF.

This clonotype is labeled medium-sized (0.01 to 0.1%). The V call is TRBV6-1, the J call TRBJ1-2, with D perhaps TRBD1 (5 bases). CDR1 is MNHNS, CDR2 SASEGT, per germline. Trimming took 8 bases from V and 4 from J, leaving 14 bases between them. The CDR3 is made up of 13 amino acids. The CDR3 DNA reads TGTGCCAGCTTAGACAGCAACTCCTATGGCTACACCTTC. Translated: CASLDSNSYGYTF.

The chain joins TRBV6-1 to TRBJ1-6, with a possible D match to TRBD1 (5 bases). Trimming pared 6 bases from V and 9 bases from J, leaving 18 bases between. In germline, CDR1 is MNHNS, CDR2 SASEGT. This CDR3 is built from 15 residues. The CDR3 loop reads CASSTPREGISPLHF. The DNA for the CDR3 is TGTGCCAGCAGCACCCCCAGGGAGGGGATTTCACCCCTCCACTTT.

This clonotype showed up just a few times. This rearrangement joins TRBV12-3 or TRBV12-4 to TRBJ1-2, with D maybe TRBD1 (6 bases). Trimming pared 10 bases from V and 4 bases from J, leaving 16 bases between. This CDR3 comprises 13 residues. For the CDR3, the DNA is TGTGCCAATGGGGGTCCGGACAGCTATGGCTACACCTTC. Its protein is CANGGPDSYGYTF.

This clonotype was recorded a few times. J is TRBJ1-2 and V is TRBV29-1; D call uncertain. Germline V lookup: CDR1 SQVTM, CDR2 ANQGSEA. The V and J ends lost 3 bases and 5 bases respectively, with 16 bases between them. The CDR3 loop spans 14 amino acids. The CDR3: CSVDAFHRGYGYTF. The DNA for the CDR3 is TGCAGCGTTGACGCATTCCATCGGGGATATGGCTACACCTTC.

This clonotype was recorded many times. The gene calls are TRBV18 and TRBJ2-1, with D tentatively TRBD1 (5 bases). V shed 3 bases and J shed 8 bases, with 11 bases lying between them. The CDR3 runs to 13 residues. Germline lookup yields CDR1 KGHSH and CDR2 LQKENI. The CDR3 loop is CASSPTGIDEQFF. For the CDR3, the DNA is TGTGCCAGCTCACCCACAGGTATCGATGAGCAGTTCTTC.

This clonotype was seen more than once but under ten times. The chain links TRBV2 to TRBJ1-5; TRBD1 matches at 8 bases. V lost 4 bases and J lost 2; bases outside the gene matches: 4. This CDR3 is 15 amino acids long. The germline V gene has CDR1 SNHLY and CDR2 FYNNEI. CDR3 in amino acids: CASSAVRGRNQPQHF. In DNA form, the CDR3 reads TGTGCCAGCAGTGCGGTCAGGGGGCGCAATCAGCCCCAGCATTTT.

This clonotype counts as medium-sized (0.01 to 0.1%). The chain is built from TRBV20-1 and TRBJ2-3; D not resolved. This CDR3 is 13 amino acids long. Trimming cost V 3 bases and J 6 bases, with 13 bases left between them. Germline V gene sequence: CDR1 DFQATT, CDR2 SNEGSKA (reference sequence). The DNA of the CDR3 is TGCAGTGCTAGCCGCAGCCTGGCGGATACGCAGTATTTT. Its protein is CSASRSLADTQYF.

This clonotype is categorized as medium-sized (0.01 to 0.1%). The rearrangement uses TRBV28 and TRBJ1-2; D not certain. V lost 5 bases and J 6 bases, leaving 13 bases between the germline ends. Germline CDR1 reads MDHEN; CDR2 reads SYDVKM. CDR3 length: 13 amino acids. The DNA for the CDR3 is TGTGCCAGCAGTGGACCCCACGGGGATGGCTACACCTTC. Translated, it gives CASSGPHGDGYTF.

This clonotype was observed a few times. This chain connects TRBV5-1 to TRBJ2-5; TRBD1 is a possible D gene (5 bases). Germline V gene sequence: CDR1 SGHRS, CDR2 YFSETQ. CDR3 length equals 15 residues. The germline V and J ends were trimmed by 0 bases and 4 bases, with 13 bases remaining between them. This CDR3 reads CASSLDFQGRETQYF. Here the CDR3 DNA reads TGCGCCAGCAGCTTGGATTTCCAGGGTAGAGAGACCCAGTACTTC.